Listed here are 26 T cell receptor beta chains from one sample, sequenced in a study of control samples from healthy donors and cancer patients. Sequenced by immunoSEQ multiplex PCR; TCRdb stores in-frame clones only, minus some. This table has 95,000 to 150,000 clones, roughly 90% appearing once. The material sequenced was blood. These receptors were obtained from a young woman in good health.

The chain is built from TRBV4-2 and TRBJ2-5; 7 bases align to TRBD2. CDR1 is LGHNA, CDR2 YNFKEQ, per germline. Trimming cost V 1 base and J 2 bases; bases outside gene matches: 10. The CDR3 runs 17 residues. In DNA, the CDR3 is TGTGCCAGCAGCCAAGTCAAAGCGGGGTCCCAACAAGAGACCCAGTACTTC. Its translation is CASSQVKAGSQQETQYF.

The gene calls are TRBV25-1 and TRBJ2-2; 8 bases line up with TRBD1. Germline V lookup: CDR1 MGHDK, CDR2 SYGVNS. The CDR3 spans 13 residues. Trimming removed 7 bases from V and 4 bases from J; junction bases left unmatched: 2. Here the CDR3 reads CASTGQATGELFF. DNA for the CDR3: TGTGCCAGCACGGGACAGGCCACCGGGGAGCTGTTTTTT.

This clone has only a few counts. CDR3 region: CATSAPGSGYTF. The CDR3 DNA follows: TGTGCCACCAGTGCCCCCGGGAGTGGCTACACCTTC. The chain combines TRBV24-1 with TRBJ1-2; no clear D. The CDR3 extends over 12 amino acids. Between the trimmed V and J ends, which lost 5 bases and 7 bases, there was a span of 10 bases. CDR1 and CDR2 (germline): KGHDR, SFDVKD.

The chain joins TRBV25-1 to TRBJ2-1, with D perhaps matching TRBD2 (5 bases). This CDR3 contains 14 residues. Between the trimmed V and J ends, which lost 3 bases and 8 bases, there was a span of 14 bases. The V gene's germline CDR1 is MGHDK and CDR2 SYGVNS. Here the CDR3 DNA reads TGTGCCAGCAGTGAGAGGGAATTGCGGGATGAGCAGTTCTTC. This sequence encodes CASSERELRDEQFF.

The genes are TRBV28 and TRBJ2-5, with 9 bases identical to TRBD1. Germline lookup yields CDR1 MDHEN and CDR2 SYDVKM. V shed 7 bases, J shed 3 bases, and the junction held 12 bases outside the gene matches. This CDR3 is 16 amino acids long. CDR3 sequence: CASNPGGRQGEETQYF. The CDR3 DNA sequence: TGTGCCAGCAACCCCGGGGGGAGACAGGGGGAAGAGACCCAGTACTTC.

J is TRBJ2-7 and V is TRBV12-1; TRBD1 is the table's D call and was not checked against the DNA. TRBV12-1 counts as a pseudogene. The CDR3 covers 13 residues. This chain's CDR3 is CARPDRTPCEQYF. The CDR3 DNA follows: TGTGCCAGGCCGGACAGGACCCCCTGCGAGCAGTACTTC.

The rearrangement uses TRBV7-3 and TRBJ2-2; the D is unclear. V was clipped by 2 bases and J by 6 bases, with 13 bases between them. CDR3 length: 15 residues. Germline CDR1 reads SGHTA; CDR2 reads FQGTGA. In DNA form, the CDR3 reads TGTGCCAGCAGCTTATTTCATCGTGGAGCCGGGGAGCTGTTTTTT. As protein: CASSLFHRGAGELFF.

The chain employs TRBV19 and TRBJ2-7; TRBD1 or TRBD2 may be the D gene (6 bases each). V was pared by 5 bases and J by 2 bases, with 16 bases between. Per germline, CDR1 LNHDA and CDR2 SQIVND (reference sequence). This CDR3 is 15 amino acids long. Here the CDR3 DNA reads TGTGCCAGTAGTCCTCAGACGGGGGCTACCTACGAGCAGTACTTC. Protein product: CASSPQTGATYEQYF.

The chain carries TRBV5-1 and TRBJ1-1; no firm D call. Germline V lookup: CDR1 SGHRS, CDR2 YFSETQ. The CDR3 is 13 amino acids. Trimming took off 0 bases at V and 1 base at J, with 4 bases between the two ends. The CDR3 DNA is TGCGCCAGCAGCTTGGAGCCGAACACTGAAGCTTTCTTT. Translating gives CASSLEPNTEAFF. The variable domain in full, completed from reference TRBV5-1 and TRBJ1-1, reads KAGVTQTPRYLIKTRGQQVTLSCSPISGHRSVSWYQQTPGQGLQFLFEYFSETQRNKGNFPGRFSGRQFSNSRSEMNVSTLELGDSALYLCASSLEPNTEAFFGQGTRLTVV.

V gene TRBV18 combines with J gene TRBJ1-4; no clear D. Germline V gene lookup returns CDR1 KGHSH and CDR2 LQKENI. This CDR3 region has 15 residues. Deletions cut 2 bases from V and 0 bases from J, with 7 bases between. CDR3 sequence: CASSPMGATNEKLFF. The CDR3 DNA is TGTGCCAGCTCACCAATGGGAGCAACTAATGAAAAACTGTTTTTT.

The V gene is TRBV4-3, the J gene TRBJ2-7; 9 positions match TRBD1. This CDR3 is built from 14 residues. With 4 bases clipped from V and 6 bases from J, the junction kept 7 bases outside the gene matches. Germline V gives CDR1 LGHNA, CDR2 YSLEER. The CDR3 sequence: CASSLDRGLSEQYF. Written as DNA, the CDR3 is TGCGCCAGCAGCCTCGACAGGGGGTTATCCGAGCAGTACTTC.

This chain joins TRBV6-5 and TRBJ1-1; tentative D call: TRBD1 (6 bases). CDR1 is MNHEY, CDR2 SVGAGI, per germline. Trimming stripped 6 bases from V and 4 bases from J, with 12 bases between. The CDR3 is 13 amino acids. This CDR3 is CASSKGGGTEAFF. CDR3 sequence (DNA): TGTGCCAGCAGCAAGGGGGGAGGCACTGAAGCTTTCTTT.

The chain uses TRBV9 and TRBJ2-1; D remains ambiguous. The V gene's germline CDR1 is SGDLS and CDR2 YYNGEE. The CDR3 is 14 amino acids. V shed 0 bases and J shed 6 bases, with 10 bases lying between them. In nucleotides, the CDR3 is TGTGCCAGCAGCGTAGGTGGCTCTAGCAATGAGCAGTTCTTC. Translated: CASSVGGSSNEQFF.

J is TRBJ2-3 and V is TRBV28; 7 bases map to TRBD2. Losses at the gene ends were 6 bases for V and 3 bases for J; bases not matched to a gene: 9. There are 15 residues in the CDR3. Looked up from germline, CDR1 is MDHEN and CDR2 is SYDVKM. CDR3 nucleotides: TGTGCCAGCAGAGGTACTAGCGTCCAAACAGATACGCAGTATTTT. This sequence encodes CASRGTSVQTDTQYF.

The chain carries TRBV19 and TRBJ2-5; TRBD1 matches 9 bases. Germline CDR1 is LNHDA and CDR2 is SQIVND (reference sequence). The CDR3 is 15 amino acids. V dropped 3 bases and J dropped 5; count of bases not matched to a gene: 7. The CDR3 spells CASSITTGGAETQYF. CDR3 sequence (DNA): TGTGCCAGTAGTATTACGACAGGGGGGGCGGAGACCCAGTACTTC.

This chain joins TRBV5-1 and TRBJ1-2; TRBD1 is a possible D gene (6 bases). V gave up 2 bases and J gave up 4 bases, with 18 bases separating them. The CDR3 length is 16 residues. Per germline, CDR1 SGHRS and CDR2 YFSETQ. CDR3 protein: CASSFGLGGASYGYTF. The CDR3 DNA sequence: TGCGCCAGCAGCTTCGGGCTTGGGGGGGCCTCCTATGGCTACACCTTC.

The V gene is TRBV27, the J gene TRBJ2-5; D possibly uses TRBD1 or TRBD2 (6 bases each). V shed 5 bases and J shed 2 bases, with 21 bases lying between them. CDR1 and CDR2 (germline): MNHEY, SMNVEV (reference sequence). The CDR3 has 17 residues. The DNA of the CDR3 is TGTGCCAGCAGTGGGGGGCTATTTGGGGTTGGGCAAGAGACCCAGTACTTC. This gives the protein CASSGGLFGVGQETQYF.

The CDR3 region has the DNA TGCGCCAGCTTGGGATGGGCAGTGTACTCCAACTACGAGCAGTACTTC. Its translation: CASLGWAVYSNYEQYF. The rearrangement links TRBV10-1 to TRBJ2-7; D gene ambiguous. The ends were cut back, 8 bases at V and 3 bases at J, with 23 bases in the middle. There are 16 residues in the CDR3. Germline CDR1 is WNHNN and CDR2 is SYGVQD (reference sequence).

This clone showed up just once. V usage is TRBV28 and J usage is TRBJ2-5; 10 bases are shared with TRBD2. Germline assignment: CDR1 MDHEN and CDR2 SYDVKM. V shed 3 bases, J shed 2 bases, and the junction held 24 bases outside the gene matches. CDR3 length: 22 amino acids. This chain's CDR3 is CASSFYNTPILAGSRDQETQYF. CDR3 nucleotides: TGTGCCAGCAGTTTTTACAACACCCCGATACTAGCGGGGTCCCGTGATCAAGAGACCCAGTACTTC.

The chain recombines TRBV12-5 with TRBJ2-1, with D maybe TRBD2 (6 bases). CDR1 is LGHNT and CDR2 is FRNRAP in the germline V gene. Trimming pared 7 bases from V and 8 bases from J, leaving 18 bases between. The CDR3 length is 14 residues. The CDR3 nucleotides are TGTGCTAGTGCCCGGGACTCACCTCGTGATGAGCAGTTCTTC. Translating gives CASARDSPRDEQFF.

The V call is TRBV19, the J call TRBJ2-6; 7 bases are a match to TRBD2. Germline-derived CDR1 and CDR2 are LNHDA and SQIVND (reference sequence). This CDR3 comprises 16 residues. Trimming at V came to 8 bases and at J to 3 bases, leaving 10 bases not matched to a gene. The CDR3 DNA sequence: TGTGCCAGTCCCGCGGGGGTCGCGGGTGGGGCCAACGTCCTGACTTTC. Translating it yields CASPAGVAGGANVLTF. Supplemented by reference TRBV19 and TRBJ2-6, the full variable domain reads DGGITQSPKYLFRKEGQNVTLSCEQNLNHDAMYWYRQDPGQGLRLIYYSQIVNDFQKGDIAEGYSVSREKKESFPLTVTSAQKNPTAFYLCASPAGVAGGANVLTFGAGSRLTVL.

The CDR3 DNA sequence: TGTGCCAGCAGGGGGGTAGGAAGTGAGACCCAGTACTTC. Amino acid sequence: CASRGVGSETQYF. The chain combines TRBV7-8 with TRBJ2-5; either TRBD1 or TRBD2 may supply D (5 bases each). CDR1 is SGHVS and CDR2 is FQNEAQ in the germline V gene. The CDR3 totals 13 residues. The germline V and J ends were trimmed by 6 bases and 5 bases, with 13 bases remaining between them.

This clone was recorded a few times. The chain combines TRBV4-2 with TRBJ1-5; 9 nucleotides align to TRBD1. CDR3 size: 18 residues. The junction had 6 bases not matched to a gene; V was cut back by 0 bases and J by 0 bases. Germline V gene lookup returns CDR1 LGHNA and CDR2 YNFKEQ. This CDR3 is CASSQDRDRVYSNQPQHF. CDR3 DNA sequence: TGTGCCAGCAGCCAAGATAGGGACAGGGTCTATAGCAATCAGCCCCAGCATTTT.

J is TRBJ2-3 and V is TRBV9; perhaps TRBD1 as D (6 bases). The ends were cut back, 3 bases at V and 4 bases at J, with 15 bases in the middle. From germline, CDR1 is SGDLS and CDR2 YYNGEE. CDR3 length equals 15 residues. For the CDR3, the DNA is TGTGCCAGCAGCGGCCAGGGGATACCCTCAGATACGCAGTATTTT. This sequence encodes CASSGQGIPSDTQYF.

The chain is built from TRBV20-1 and TRBJ1-1, with D possibly matching TRBD1 (5 bases). The ends were cut back, 3 bases at V and 0 bases at J, with 14 bases in the middle. CDR1 DFQATT and CDR2 SNEGSKA come from the germline V gene (reference sequence). This CDR3 has 15 residues. The CDR3 protein is CSASYGGTVNTEAFF. The CDR3 DNA sequence: TGCAGTGCTAGTTATGGGGGTACCGTGAACACTGAAGCTTTCTTT.

The chain joins TRBV5-1 to TRBJ2-3, with 11 bases fitting TRBD2. Trimming removed 6 bases from V and 2 bases from J; junction bases left unmatched: 11. Germline V gives CDR1 SGHRS, CDR2 YFSETQ. CDR3 length equals 17 residues. The CDR3 reads CASNGYLAGGYTDTQYF. CDR3 nucleotide sequence: TGCGCCAGCAACGGATACTTAGCGGGGGGGTACACAGATACGCAGTATTTT.